These T cell receptor beta chains were read from a single sample in a study of OX40 agonist ivuxolimab in advanced cancers. This table comes from immunoSEQ multiplex PCR, and its TCRdb copy is limited to in-frame clones, with some not included. The repertoire has some 49,000 clones, 60% to 80% of them found once; the top ten carry 7.9%. The sequencing here drew on CD4+ or CD8+ T cells sorted from blood, taken in a trial of the OX40 agonist ivuxolimab. These receptors were obtained from an adult with an advanced solid tumor such as melanoma, head and neck, liver or kidney cancer. The CDR3 runs from the conserved cysteine through the conserved F or W. Fields, in order: V gene, D gene, J gene, clone size, CDR3 DNA, CDR3 protein. The D gene is left open where the match is weak. Only part of the rows carry a size: once, few, many, or a class if the clone is expanded.

TRBV19	-	TRBJ2-1	medium-sized	TGTGCCAGTAGTATGGCTGGCTCCTACAATGAGCAGTTCTTC	CASSMAGSYNEQFF
TRBV6-5	-	TRBJ1-1	-	TGTGCCAGCAGTTACATTGGCGGGGGAAGCACTGAAGCTTTCTTT	CASSYIGGGSTEAFF
TRBV7-9	TRBD2	TRBJ2-7	-	TGTGCCAGCAGCTTAGTTCTAGCGGGGTACGAGCAGTACTTC	CASSLVLAGYEQYF
TRBV6-4	-	TRBJ2-2	-	TGTGCCAGCAGTTTGGACTTTCTGTCAGCAATTCCCGGGGAGCTGTTTTTT	CASSLDFLSAIPGELFF
TRBV29-1	TRBD2	TRBJ2-1	-	TGCAGCGTTGAGGGACTAGAATTTAGCTCCTACAATGAGCAGTTCTTC	CSVEGLEFSSYNEQFF
TRBV4-3	-	TRBJ2-7	-	TGCGCCAGCAGCCAAGTATCGATAGGCGGGAACGAGCAGTACTTC	CASSQVSIGGNEQYF
TRBV6-5	-	TRBJ2-1	-	TGTGCCAGCAGATCGCTCCAGGGACAGCAGTTCTTC	CASRSLQGQQFF
TRBV9	TRBD1	TRBJ2-1	-	TGTGCCAGCAGCCTCACCGGGACAGGGTGGAATGAGCAGTTCTTC	CASSLTGTGWNEQFF
TRBV4-3	-	TRBJ1-4	-	TGCGCCAGCAGCCAAGATTCCGCCGGACGGAATGAAAAACTGTTTTTT	CASSQDSAGRNEKLFF
TRBV11-2	-	TRBJ1-2	medium-sized	TGTGCCAGCAGCCTGGGTCTTAGTATATATGGCTACACCTTC	CASSLGLSIYGYTF
TRBV7-9	TRBD2	TRBJ2-5	-	TGTGCCAGCAGCCCGAGACTAGCAGAGACCCAGTACTTC	CASSPRLAETQYF
TRBV7-8	-	TRBJ1-6	-	TGTGCCAGCACCGCCTTGGGGGTCTCTATGGGTTCACCCCTCCACTTT	CASTALGVSMGSPLHF
TRBV4-2	TRBD1	TRBJ2-7	-	TGTGCCAGCAGCGATACAGGGGGCTACGAGCAGTACTTC	CASSDTGGYEQYF
TRBV7-2	-	TRBJ1-5	-	TGTGCCAGCAGCTTAGTCGGGGGGGCAGGACAGCCCCAGCATTTT	CASSLVGGAGQPQHF
TRBV5-4	TRBD2	TRBJ2-1	-	TGCGCCAGCAGCCAAGATCTTGCTAGCGGGAGATACAATGAGCAGTTCTTC	CASSQDLASGRYNEQFF
TRBV6-6	TRBD1	TRBJ1-1	-	TGTGCCAGCCGGGACAGGATGAACACTGAAGCTTTCTTT	CASRDRMNTEAFF
TRBV29-1	-	TRBJ1-1	-	TGCAGCGTTGACTTACCGGGCCAAGTGGCTTTCTTT	CSVDLPGQVAFF
TRBV7-2	-	TRBJ1-1	-	TGTGCCAGCAGCTTAATAGGGAACACTGAAGCTTTCTTT	CASSLIGNTEAFF
TRBV18	TRBD1	TRBJ1-1	-	TGTGCCAGCTCACCACCGGGGAAACAGGGGGGCACTGAAGCTTTCTTT	CASSPPGKQGGTEAFF
TRBV7-2	-	TRBJ1-1	-	TGTGCCAGCAGCACTCAAGGGGCGTTTGGGAACACTGAAGCTTTCTTT	CASSTQGAFGNTEAFF
TRBV10-1	-	TRBJ1-1	-	TGCGCCAGCAGTGAGAGCAACACTGAAGCTTTCTTT	CASSESNTEAFF
TRBV5-1	-	TRBJ2-5	-	TGCGCCAGCAGCTGGGGGAGCGGACCCCAAGAGACCCAGTACTTC	CASSWGSGPQETQYF
TRBV5-1	-	TRBJ2-2	medium-sized	TGCGCCAGCAGCTTGAATATCGGGCCCAACACCGGGGAGCTGTTTTTT	CASSLNIGPNTGELFF
TRBV6-5	-	TRBJ2-7	-	TGTGCCAGCAGTTATCGACCGGGACTCAGCTACGAGCAGTACTTC	CASSYRPGLSYEQYF
TRBV20-1	-	TRBJ1-1	-	TGCAGTGCGCAGGTGGTCACTGAAGCTTTCTTT	CSAQVVTEAFF
TRBV30	-	TRBJ1-5	-	TGTGCGTGCCGGGGGCGGGATAGCAATCAGCCCCAGCATTTT	CACRGRDSNQPQHF
TRBV6-1	TRBD1	TRBJ2-6	-	TGTGCCAGCAGTGTTACACAGGGGACCTCTGGGGCCAACGTCCTGACTTTC	CASSVTQGTSGANVLTF
TRBV6-5	-	TRBJ2-5	-	TGTGCCAGCAGTACCCCAAGGAGGGAGACCCAGTACTTC	CASSTPRRETQYF
TRBV2	TRBD2	TRBJ2-3	many	TGTGCCAGCAGTGGGACTAGCATAGACACAGATACGCAGTATTTT	CASSGTSIDTDTQYF
TRBV6-6	-	TRBJ2-2	-	TGTGCCAGCAGTTCGTCGAACACCGGGGAGCTGTTTTTT	CASSSSNTGELFF
TRBV21-1	-	TRBJ2-2	-	TGTGCCAGCAGCAAGTGGACTCTCTGCTCGAACACCGGGGAGCTGTTTTTT	CASSKWTLCSNTGELFF
TRBV7-2	TRBD1	TRBJ1-2	once	TGTGCCAGCAGCTGGGGACAGGGCCCTCCACTTCGAGGCTACACCTTC	CASSWGQGPPLRGYTF
TRBV9	-	TRBJ1-2	-	TGTGCCAGCAGCACCCAGGGTGCCAACTATGGCTACACCTTC	CASSTQGANYGYTF
TRBV19	-	TRBJ1-2	few	TGTGCCAGTAGCATGGACTATGGCTACACCTTC	CASSMDYGYTF
TRBV20-1	-	TRBJ2-1	-	TGCAGTGCTATCAAGGGTGAGCAGTTCTTC	CSAIKGEQFF
TRBV11-1	TRBD2	TRBJ2-1	-	TGTGCCAGCAGCTCGGGACTAGCCCATAATGAGCAGTTCTTC	CASSSGLAHNEQFF
TRBV10-2	-	TRBJ1-1	-	TGCGCCAGCAGTGAGAGGGGCGGACCGCCGGACACTGAAGCTTTCTTT	CASSERGGPPDTEAFF
TRBV7-2	-	TRBJ1-1	-	TGTGCCAGCAGCTTAGTCCCACGCCCTGAAGCTTTCTTT	CASSLVPRPEAFF
TRBV6-1	-	TRBJ2-1	-	TGTGCCAGCAGTGAAAGGCCGGGGAGAGAGACAATGACGCAGTTCTTC	CASSERPGRETMTQFF
TRBV30	TRBD2	TRBJ2-7	-	TGTGCCTGGAGGGCTAGCGGGAGAGCTGACGAGCAGTACTTC	CAWRASGRADEQYF